Listed below are T cell receptor beta chains from one sample, sequenced in a study of metastatic and nonmetastatic thyroid tumors. TCRdb re-analyzed the PCR reads using MiXCR. In the table there are approximately 31,000 clones, more than 25% of which are singletons. Sequencing used blood. The receptors here all came from a female donor with papillary thyroid cancer or a benign thyroid nodule (not recorded which). Some clones in this sample may be carry-over from other donors' samples. CDR3s include the opening cysteine and the closing phenylalanine or tryptophan. D genes are given only for firm matches. Size is omitted from some rows. Given values are once, few, many or a class for expanded clones.

clone_size j_call cdr3_length v_call d_call cdr3_nt cdr3_aa
. TRBJ1-1 14 TRBV19 . TGTGCCAGTAGTATAGGCGCGGTTTACACTGAAGCTTTCTTT CASSIGAVYTEAFF
. TRBJ1-1 15 TRBV4-1 . TGCGCCAGCAGCCCGCGGGGGACGGGGATGTCTGAAGCTTTCTTT CASSPRGTGMSEAFF
few TRBJ2-2 13 TRBV12-3/TRBV12-4 . TGTGCCAGCAGTCCCGGGTTGGCCGGGGAGCTGTTTTTT CASSPGLAGELFF
few TRBJ2-7 15 TRBV5-1 TRBD1 TGCGCCAGCAGCTCAACTGGGACAGTAGGGATCGGGCAGTACTTC CASSSTGTVGIGQYF
medium-sized TRBJ1-5 15 TRBV6-1 TRBD1 TGTGCCAGCAGCGCGGACAGGTCTAGCAATCAGCCCCAGCATTTT CASSADRSSNQPQHF
. TRBJ2-1 14 TRBV6-1 . TGTGCCAGCAGTTTCCCCCCCATTGGATATGAGCAGTTCTTC CASSFPPIGYEQFF
many TRBJ2-2 17 TRBV7-3 . TGTGCCAGCAGCGCCTACAGACGAGAGCAGGACACCGGGGAGCTGTTTTTT CASSAYRREQDTGELFF
. TRBJ1-2 14 TRBV7-9 . TGTGCCGGGGAGCGGGCCCAGATCTCCTATGGCTACACCTTC CAGERAQISYGYTF
. TRBJ1-6 13 TRBV20-1 . TGCAGTGCTAGAGGGCTTCCCAATTCACCCCTCCACTTT CSARGLPNSPLHF
many TRBJ1-1 13 TRBV30 . TGTGCCTGGAGGGGGAAGGGGTTCACTGAAGCTTTCTTT CAWRGKGFTEAFF
. TRBJ1-2 17 TRBV20-1 TRBD1 TGCAGTGCTAGAGTTCTGTCGGGACAGCAAGCTAACTATGGCTACACCTTC CSARVLSGQQANYGYTF
medium-sized TRBJ2-1 16 TRBV6-4 . TGTGCCAGCAGTGACTCGATTAGGACAGCCTACAATGAGCAGTTCTTC CASSDSIRTAYNEQFF
once TRBJ2-3 14 TRBV20-1 . TGCAGTGCTAGGCGGAGGGGGATCACAGATACGCAGTATTTT CSARRRGITDTQYF
few TRBJ1-1 13 TRBV6-1 . TGTGCCAGCAGTGAAAGGCGAATCGGTGGAGCTTTCTTT CASSERRIGGAFF
. TRBJ2-7 14 TRBV11-2 . TGTGCCAGCAGCCCCGCGAGGACTTCGTACGAGCAGTACTTC CASSPARTSYEQYF
many TRBJ2-2 13 TRBV10-3 . TGTGCCTCGCAGGGCCCGAACACCGGGGAGCTGTTTTTT CASQGPNTGELFF
. TRBJ2-3 15 TRBV7-4 . TGTGCCAGCAGCTTAGCTAGTTTTCTGCCAGATACGCAGTATTTT CASSLASFLPDTQYF
medium-sized TRBJ2-1 16 TRBV10-1 TRBD2 TGCGCCAGCAGTGACTATCGGGAGGGAAACTACAATGAGCAGTTCTTC CASSDYREGNYNEQFF
few TRBJ2-3 13 TRBV15 . TGTGCCACCAGCAGAGTATACACAGATACGCAGTATTTT CATSRVYTDTQYF
many TRBJ2-7 14 TRBV20-1 TRBD2 TGCAGTGCCCTCTTAGGGACTACCGGATACGAGCAGTACTTC CSALLGTTGYEQYF
few TRBJ1-6 13 TRBV2 . TGTGCCAGCAGTGACAGCTATAATTCACCCCTCCACTTT CASSDSYNSPLHF
many TRBJ2-5 15 TRBV25-1 . TGTGCCAGCAGTGCCTCGACTGACACTCGGGAGACCCAGTACTTC CASSASTDTRETQYF
few TRBJ2-2 13 TRBV15 TRBD1 TGTGCAGTAGGGGGCATTGACTCCGGGGAGCTGTTTTTT CAVGGIDSGELFF
. TRBJ2-7 12 TRBV6-1 TRBD1 TGTGCCAGCGGACAGGGATACTACGAGCAGTACTTC CASGQGYYEQYF
. TRBJ2-2 15 TRBV5-1 . TGCGCCAGCAGCGCCACAGGGCCGGGCACCTGGGAGCTGTTTTTT CASSATGPGTWELFF
many TRBJ2-3 14 TRBV7-3 TRBD1 TGTGCCAGCAGCGCCCGACAGGGGACAGATACGCAGTATTTT CASSARQGTDTQYF
few TRBJ2-5 16 TRBV6-1 . TGTGCCAGCAGTGAAAGTTACAGGGGGGGAGGAGAGACCCAGTACTTC CASSESYRGGGETQYF
. TRBJ1-2 14 TRBV6-2/TRBV6-3 . TGTGCGAGCAGTTACGCTGTCGGGGGCTATGGCTACACCTTC CASSYAVGGYGYTF
. TRBJ2-7 15 TRBV4-1 TRBD1 TGCGCCAGCAGCCCCGGACAGGGCAATTCCTACGAGCAGTACTTC CASSPGQGNSYEQYF
. TRBJ2-6 17 TRBV9 . TGTGCCAGCAGCGTAGATATGGTGAACTCTGGGGCCAACGTCCTGACTTTC CASSVDMVNSGANVLTF
many TRBJ1-5 14 TRBV25-1 . TGTGCCAGCAGTGAGTCCGGGAGTCAATCGCCCCAGCATTTT CASSESGSQSPQHF
few TRBJ1-6 14 TRBV20-1 . TGCAGTGCTAGAGCGGGGCAGAATAATTCACCCCTCCACTTT CSARAGQNNSPLHF
many TRBJ2-7 12 TRBV20-1 TRBD1 TGCAGTGCGCCTGGCAGGGACAGGGAGCAGTGCTTC CSAPGRDREQCF
many TRBJ2-7 14 TRBV19 . TGTGCCAGTAGTCCAGGGTATAGTGGATACGAGCAGTACTTC CASSPGYSGYEQYF
few TRBJ2-3 15 TRBV6-1 TRBD2 TGTGCCAGCAAAACCTACGGGGGGGCAAGAGATACGCAGTATTTT CASKTYGGARDTQYF
. TRBJ2-7 13 TRBV20-1 . TGCAGTTACTTAGATATGAGCTCCTACGAGCAGTACTTC CSYLDMSSYEQYF
medium-sized TRBJ2-3 15 TRBV6-2/TRBV6-3 . TGTGCCAGCAGTTACGCTAGCGATAGCACAGATACGCAGTATTTT CASSYASDSTDTQYF
. TRBJ2-7 14 TRBV6-2/TRBV6-3 TRBD1 TGTGCCAGCAGATGGGACAGGGGTTCCTACGAGCAGTACTTC CASRWDRGSYEQYF
. TRBJ2-7 12 TRBV20-1 . TGCAGTGCTGGGGAACAGACATACGAGCAGTACTTC CSAGEQTYEQYF
. TRBJ2-1 16 TRBV19 . TGTGCCAGTAGTATAGAAGGGGCTAGGGGCTACAATGAGCAGTTCTTC CASSIEGARGYNEQFF
. TRBJ2-1 17 TRBV6-1 . TGTGCCAGCAGTGCCTCATCTCTTTTACCGGCCTTCAATGAGCAGTTCTTC CASSASSLLPAFNEQFF
once TRBJ2-2 16 TRBV20-1 TRBD1 TGCAGTGCTAGAGATCTCCAGGGGGCCTTAACCGGGGAGCTGTTTTTT CSARDLQGALTGELFF
few TRBJ2-1 13 TRBV6-4 . TGTGCCAGCAGTGAGGGGGGAGTAAGGGAGCAGTTCTTC CASSEGGVREQFF
many TRBJ1-2 16 TRBV5-4 . TGTGCCAGCAGCCCGGAGCTATGGTTAGGGGGACAAGGCTACACCTTC CASSPELWLGGQGYTF
. TRBJ1-5 15 TRBV19 TRBD1 TGTGCCAGTAGTGCCTCGACAGGGTATGGACAGCCCCAGCATTTT CASSASTGYGQPQHF
many TRBJ2-5 13 TRBV5-8 . TGTGCCAGCAGCTCCGACTACCAAGAGACCCAGTACTTC CASSSDYQETQYF